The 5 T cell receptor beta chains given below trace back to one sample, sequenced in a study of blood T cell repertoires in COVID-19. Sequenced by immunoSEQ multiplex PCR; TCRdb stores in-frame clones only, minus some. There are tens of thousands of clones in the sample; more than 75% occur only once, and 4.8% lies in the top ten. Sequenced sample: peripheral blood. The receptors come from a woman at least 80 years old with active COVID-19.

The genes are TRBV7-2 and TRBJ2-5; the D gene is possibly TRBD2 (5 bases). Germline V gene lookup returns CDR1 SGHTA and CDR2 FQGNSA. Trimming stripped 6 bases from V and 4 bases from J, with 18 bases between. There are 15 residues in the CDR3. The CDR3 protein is CASSQFRGARETQYF. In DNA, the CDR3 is TGTGCCAGCAGTCAATTCCGGGGAGCCCGAGAGACCCAGTACTTC.

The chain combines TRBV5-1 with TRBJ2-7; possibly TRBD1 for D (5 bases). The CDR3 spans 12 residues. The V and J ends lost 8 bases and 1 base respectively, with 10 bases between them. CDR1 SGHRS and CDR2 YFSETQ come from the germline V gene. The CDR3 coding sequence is TGCGCCAGTCAGGGATCGTCCTACGAGCAGTACTTC. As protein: CASQGSSYEQYF.

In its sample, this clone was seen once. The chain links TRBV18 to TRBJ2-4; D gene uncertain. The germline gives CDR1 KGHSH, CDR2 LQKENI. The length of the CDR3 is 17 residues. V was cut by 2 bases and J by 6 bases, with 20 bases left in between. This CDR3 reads CASSPNLLGPYTNIQYF. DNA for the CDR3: TGTGCCAGCTCACCAAACCTGCTGGGCCCATACACAAACATTCAGTACTTC.

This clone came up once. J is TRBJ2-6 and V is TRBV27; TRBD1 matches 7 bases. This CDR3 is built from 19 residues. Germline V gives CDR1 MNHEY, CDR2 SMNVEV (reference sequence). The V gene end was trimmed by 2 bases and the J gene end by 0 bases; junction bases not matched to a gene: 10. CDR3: CASSLRLGQVISGANVLTF. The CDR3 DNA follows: TGTGCCAGCAGTTTAAGGTTAGGACAGGTCATCTCTGGGGCCAACGTCCTGACTTTC.

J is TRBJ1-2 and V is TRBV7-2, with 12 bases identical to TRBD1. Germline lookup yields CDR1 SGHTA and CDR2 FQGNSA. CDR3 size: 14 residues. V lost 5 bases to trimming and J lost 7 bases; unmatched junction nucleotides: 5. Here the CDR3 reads CASSPGTGGSGYTF. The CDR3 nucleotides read TGTGCCAGCAGCCCCGGGACAGGGGGCTCTGGCTACACCTTC.